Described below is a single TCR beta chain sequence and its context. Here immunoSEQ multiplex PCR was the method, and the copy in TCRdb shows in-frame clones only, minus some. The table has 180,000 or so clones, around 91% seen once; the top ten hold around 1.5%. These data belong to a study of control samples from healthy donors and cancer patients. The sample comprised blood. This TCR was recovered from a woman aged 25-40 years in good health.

The chain's CDR3 is CASSRTSGSNNEQFF. The CDR3, as DNA: TGTGCCAGCAGCCGGACTAGCGGGAGCAACAATGAGCAGTTCTTC. The chain couples TRBV11-3 to TRBJ2-1, with 13 bases fitting TRBD2. The CDR3 is 15 residues long. Trimming cost V 5 bases and J 5 bases; bases outside gene matches: 3. Germline V CDR1 and CDR2: SGHNT, YENEEA.